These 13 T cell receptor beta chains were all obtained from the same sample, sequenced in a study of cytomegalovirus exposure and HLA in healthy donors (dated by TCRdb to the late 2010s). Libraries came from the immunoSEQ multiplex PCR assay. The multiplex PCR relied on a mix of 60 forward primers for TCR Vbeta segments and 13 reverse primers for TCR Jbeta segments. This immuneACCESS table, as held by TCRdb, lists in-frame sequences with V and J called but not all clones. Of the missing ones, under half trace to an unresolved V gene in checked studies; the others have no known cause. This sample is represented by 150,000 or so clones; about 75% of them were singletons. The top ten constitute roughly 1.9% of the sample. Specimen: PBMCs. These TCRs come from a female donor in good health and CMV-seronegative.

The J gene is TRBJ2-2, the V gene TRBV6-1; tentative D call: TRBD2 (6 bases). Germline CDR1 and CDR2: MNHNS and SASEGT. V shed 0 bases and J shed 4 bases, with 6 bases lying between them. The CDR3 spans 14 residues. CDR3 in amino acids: CASSEARGTGELFF. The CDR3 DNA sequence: TGTGCCAGCAGTGAAGCGCGGGGCACCGGGGAGCTGTTTTTT.

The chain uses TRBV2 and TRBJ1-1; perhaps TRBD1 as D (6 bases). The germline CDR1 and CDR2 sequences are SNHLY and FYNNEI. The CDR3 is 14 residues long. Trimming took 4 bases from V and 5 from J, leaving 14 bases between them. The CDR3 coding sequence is TGTGCCAGCAGTGGACAGGCTCGGAGTACTGAAGCTTTCTTT. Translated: CASSGQARSTEAFF. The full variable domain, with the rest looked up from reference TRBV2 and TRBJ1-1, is EPEVTQTPSHQVTQMGQEVILRCVPISNHLYFYWYRQILGQKVEFLVSFYNNEISEKSEIFDDQFSVERPDGSNFTLKIRSTKLEDSAMYFCASSGQARSTEAFFGQGTRLTVV.

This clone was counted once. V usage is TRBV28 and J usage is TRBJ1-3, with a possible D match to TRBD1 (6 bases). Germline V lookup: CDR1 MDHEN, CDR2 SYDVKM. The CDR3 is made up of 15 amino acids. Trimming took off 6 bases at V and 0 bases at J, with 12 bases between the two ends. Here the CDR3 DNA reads TGTGCCAGCAGCGGTCGCAGGGGCTCTGGAAACACCATATATTTT. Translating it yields CASSGRRGSGNTIYF.

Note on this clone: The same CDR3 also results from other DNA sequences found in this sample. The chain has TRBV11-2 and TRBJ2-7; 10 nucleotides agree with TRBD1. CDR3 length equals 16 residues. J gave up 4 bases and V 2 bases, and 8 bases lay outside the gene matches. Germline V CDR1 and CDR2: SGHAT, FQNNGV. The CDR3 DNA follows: TGTGCCAGCAGCTTAACGGGGACAGGGGTTAATTACGAGCAGTACTTC. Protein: CASSLTGTGVNYEQYF. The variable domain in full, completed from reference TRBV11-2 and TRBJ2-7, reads EAGVAQSPRYKIIEKRQSVAFWCNPISGHATLYWYQQILGQGPKLLIQFQNNGVVDDSQLPKDRFSAERLKGVDSTLKIQPAKLEDSAVYLCASSLTGTGVNYEQYFGPGTRLTVT.

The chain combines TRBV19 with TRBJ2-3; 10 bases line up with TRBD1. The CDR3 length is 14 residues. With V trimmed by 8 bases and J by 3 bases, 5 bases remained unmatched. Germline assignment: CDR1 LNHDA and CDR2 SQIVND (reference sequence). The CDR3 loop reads CASATGGGTDTQYF. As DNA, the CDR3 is TGTGCCAGTGCGACAGGGGGCGGAACAGATACGCAGTATTTT.

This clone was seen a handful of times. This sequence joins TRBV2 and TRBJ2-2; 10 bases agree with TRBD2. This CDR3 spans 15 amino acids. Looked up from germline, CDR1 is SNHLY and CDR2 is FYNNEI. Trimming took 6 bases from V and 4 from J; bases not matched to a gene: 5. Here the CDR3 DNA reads TGTGCCAGCAGCCAGCGGGAGGGCCTCACCGGGGAGCTGTTTTTT. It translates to CASSQREGLTGELFF.

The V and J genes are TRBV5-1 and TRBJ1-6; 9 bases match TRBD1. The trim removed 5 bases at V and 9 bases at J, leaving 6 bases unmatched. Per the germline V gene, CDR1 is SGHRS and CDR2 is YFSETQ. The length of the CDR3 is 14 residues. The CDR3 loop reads CASSMGQGSSPLHF. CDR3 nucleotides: TGCGCCAGCAGTATGGGACAGGGCAGTTCACCCCTCCACTTT. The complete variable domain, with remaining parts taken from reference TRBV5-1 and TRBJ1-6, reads KAGVTQTPRYLIKTRGQQVTLSCSPISGHRSVSWYQQTPGQGLQFLFEYFSETQRNKGNFPGRFSGRQFSNSRSEMNVSTLELGDSALYLCASSMGQGSSPLHFGNGTRLTVT.

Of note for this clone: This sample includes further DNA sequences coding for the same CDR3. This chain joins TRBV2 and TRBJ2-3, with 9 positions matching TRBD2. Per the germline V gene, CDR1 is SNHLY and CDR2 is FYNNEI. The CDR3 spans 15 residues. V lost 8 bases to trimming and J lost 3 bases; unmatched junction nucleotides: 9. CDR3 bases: TGTGCCAGCTCCGGGCGGGGGGGCGTTACAGATACGCAGTATTTT. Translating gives CASSGRGGVTDTQYF.

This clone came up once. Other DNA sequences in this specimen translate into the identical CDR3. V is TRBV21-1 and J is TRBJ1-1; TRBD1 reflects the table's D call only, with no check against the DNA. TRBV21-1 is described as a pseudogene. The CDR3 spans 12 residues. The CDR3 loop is CAVRRANTEAFF. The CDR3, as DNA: TGTGCCGTCCGCAGGGCCAACACTGAGGCTTTCTTT.

The CDR3 DNA follows: TGTGCCAGCAGTAGCAGGGGTTCAGATACGCAGTATTTT. Its translation is CASSSRGSDTQYF. This chain uses TRBV5-4 with TRBJ2-3; tentatively, D is TRBD1 (6 bases). CDR1 and CDR2 (germline): SGHNT, YYREEE (reference sequence). CDR3 length equals 13 residues. V lost 5 bases and J 4 bases, leaving 11 bases between the germline ends.

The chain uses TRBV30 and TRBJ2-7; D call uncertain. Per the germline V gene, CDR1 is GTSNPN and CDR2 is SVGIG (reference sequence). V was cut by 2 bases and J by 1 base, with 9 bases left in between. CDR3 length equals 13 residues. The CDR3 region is CAWSRVRSYEQYF. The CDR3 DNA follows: TGTGCCTGGAGTCGGGTCCGATCCTACGAGCAGTACTTC.

In DNA, the CDR3 is TGCGCCAGCAGTGAGGGACAGGGGTTCTCTGGGGCCAACGTCCTGACTTTC. Encoded protein: CASSEGQGFSGANVLTF. This rearrangement joins TRBV10-2 to TRBJ2-6; 9 positions agree with TRBD1. V was pared by 2 bases and J by 0 bases, with 2 bases of the junction left unmatched. CDR1 WSHSY and CDR2 SAAADI come from the germline V gene. The CDR3 totals 17 residues.

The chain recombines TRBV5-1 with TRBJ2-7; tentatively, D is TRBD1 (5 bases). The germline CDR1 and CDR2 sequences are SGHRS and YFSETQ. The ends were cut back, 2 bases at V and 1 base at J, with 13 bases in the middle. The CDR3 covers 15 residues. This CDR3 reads CASSLWTSDSYEQYF. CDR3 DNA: TGCGCCAGCAGCTTATGGACATCTGATTCCTACGAGCAGTACTTC.